One and the same sample provided the 21 T cell receptor beta chains below, sequenced in a study of T cells after yellow fever vaccination. TCRdb recomputed calls from the 5' RACE reads with MiXCR, one row per CDR3 protein. The sample lists about 350,000 distinct CDR3 sequences, 8% to 9.5% occurring once. This sample comprised PBMCs, obtained about 41 days after the first yellow fever vaccination. The receptors derive from a man between 18 and 29 years old who received the YFV17D yellow fever vaccine.

The sample holds many counts of this clonotype. The gene calls are TRBV12-3 or TRBV12-4 and TRBJ2-2; TRBD1 aligns across 7 bases. The CDR3 runs to 15 residues. With 6 bases clipped from V and 2 bases from J, the junction kept 6 bases outside the gene matches. CDR3 loop: CASRSGTVNTGELFF. CDR3 in DNA: TGTGCCAGCAGGTCCGGGACAGTTAACACCGGGGAGCTGTTTTTT.

The chain joins TRBV7-2 to TRBJ1-1; D call uncertain. Trimming took 1 base from V and 1 from J, leaving 10 bases between them. The CDR3 has 15 amino acids. Per the germline V gene, CDR1 is SGHTA and CDR2 is FQGNSA. This CDR3 is CASSLGRATNTEAFF. CDR3 bases: TGTGCCAGCAGCTTAGGGCGGGCGACGAACACTGAAGCTTTCTTT.

This clonotype was counted ten times or more. The chain has TRBV7-3 and TRBJ1-2; D gene uncertain. Trimming stripped 4 bases from V and 5 bases from J, with 11 bases between. The CDR3 covers 13 residues. CDR1 SGHTA and CDR2 FQGTGA come from the germline V gene. The CDR3 protein is CASSYGSGYGYTF. DNA of the CDR3: TGTGCCAGCAGCTATGGTTCTGGATATGGCTACACCTTC. The full variable domain, in which reference TRBV7-3 and TRBJ1-2 provide the parts outside the CDR3, is GAGVSQTPSNKVTEKGKYVELRCDPISGHTALYWYRQSLGQGPEFLIYFQGTGAADDSGLPNDRFFAVRPEGSVSTLKIQRTERGDSAVYLCASSYGSGYGYTFGSGTRLTVV.

As for this clonotype: One end of the junction is discordant with germline, which a read error may explain. The rearrangement links TRBV18 to TRBJ1-1, with 7 bases matching TRBD1. CDR1 is KGHSH, CDR2 LQKENI, per germline. This CDR3 has 15 residues. CDR3 DNA sequence: TGTGCCAGCTCACCGTTTCCAGGGGGTAACACTGAAGTTTTCTTT. Protein product: CASSPFPGGNTEVFF.

This clonotype occurred many times. This chain uses TRBV12-3 or TRBV12-4 with TRBJ2-7, with TRBD1 as a possible D gene (6 bases). The CDR3 has 13 amino acids. The germline V and J ends were trimmed by 4 bases and 0 bases, with 7 bases remaining between them. The CDR3 region has the DNA TGTGCCAGCAGTTCCAGGGGCTCCTACGAGCAGTACTTC. This codes for CASSSRGSYEQYF.

This rearrangement joins TRBV7-2 to TRBJ2-7; the D gene is possibly TRBD1 (5 bases). This CDR3 has 15 residues. Germline CDR1 and CDR2: SGHTA and FQGNSA. The V end was cut by 2 bases, the J end by 2 bases, with 13 bases between. In DNA form, the CDR3 reads TGTGCCAGCAGCTTATCGTCAGGGAAAACCTACGAGCAGTACGTC. Translation: CASSLSSGKTYEQYV.

V and J are TRBV3-1 and TRBJ1-4; unclear D gene. This CDR3 spans 13 amino acids. The V gene lost 1 base and the J gene lost 8 bases, with 8 bases spanning the gap. The germline CDR1 and CDR2 sequences are LGHDT and YNNKEL (reference sequence). The CDR3 DNA reads as TGTGCCAGCAGCCAAGGGCACCGGGAAAAACTGTTTTTT. This translates into CASSQGHREKLFF.

J is TRBJ2-1 and V is TRBV15, with 7 bases that match TRBD2. The CDR3 has 12 residues. From germline, CDR1 is LNHNV and CDR2 YYDKDF (reference sequence). The V segment lost 5 bases and the J segment 7 bases; nucleotides outside the gene matches: 2. CDR3 protein: CATSPRGNEQFF. CDR3 coding DNA: TGTGCCACCAGCCCGCGGGGGAATGAGCAGTTCTTC.

The chain employs TRBV4-3 and TRBJ2-2; D gene ambiguous. The ends were cut back, 0 bases at V and 5 bases at J, with 13 bases in the middle. The CDR3 length is 16 residues. Germline CDR1 and CDR2: LGHNA and YSLEER. The CDR3 loop is CASSQDGYSLTGELFF. CDR3 nucleotide sequence: TGCGCCAGCAGCCAAGATGGTTACAGCCTAACCGGGGAGCTGTTTTTT.

This clonotype has only a few counts. The chain links TRBV7-3 to TRBJ2-1, with 11 bases matching TRBD1. The V and J ends lost 2 bases and 1 base, in that order; junction bases with no gene match: 13. In germline, CDR1 is SGHTA, CDR2 FQGTGA. This CDR3 is built from 20 residues. The CDR3 region is CASSLPSSSGTGGSYNEQFF. DNA for the CDR3: TGTGCCAGCAGCTTACCGTCAAGCTCCGGGACAGGGGGGTCCTACAATGAGCAGTTCTTC.

This clonotype turned up a few times. This chain uses TRBV12-3 or TRBV12-4 with TRBJ2-5; D is unclear. This CDR3 has 14 residues. V was clipped by 4 bases and J by 5 bases, with 14 bases between them. The CDR3 DNA is TGTGCCAGCAGTTCCAGGACGGCGGTGGAGACCCAGTACTTC. Residues: CASSSRTAVETQYF.

The J gene is TRBJ2-6, the V gene TRBV28; TRBD2 matches at 8 bases. Germline lookup yields CDR1 MDHEN and CDR2 SYDVKM. Trimming took 2 bases from V and 0 from J; bases not matched to a gene: 6. The CDR3 sequence is 18 residues long. This CDR3 is CASSLREGRSSGANVLTF. CDR3 coding DNA: TGTGCCAGCAGTTTACGGGAGGGGAGGAGCTCTGGGGCCAACGTCCTGACTTTC.

This clonotype was observed a few times. This chain joins TRBV20-1 and TRBJ2-3; D tentatively reads TRBD1 or TRBD2 (6 bases each). Germline assignment: CDR1 DFQATT and CDR2 SNEGSKA (reference sequence). The CDR3 loop spans 15 amino acids. V was cut by 2 bases and J by 6 bases, with 18 bases left in between. The CDR3 bases are TGCAGTGCTAGATCCCCCCGACAGGAGGGGGATACGCAGTATTTT. Its translation is CSARSPRQEGDTQYF.

The chain has TRBV5-6 and TRBJ1-5; a weak D match, TRBD1 (5 bases). Germline-derived CDR1 and CDR2 are SGHDT and YYEEEE. This CDR3 spans 15 amino acids. Deletions cut 6 bases from V and 5 bases from J, with 18 bases between. The CDR3 is CASTLAGAVDQPQHF. The CDR3 nucleotides are TGTGCCAGCACCCTGGCTGGGGCCGTCGATCAGCCCCAGCATTTT.

The genes are TRBV5-1 and TRBJ1-2; 8 bases line up with TRBD1. Trimming removed 2 bases from V and 5 bases from J; junction bases left unmatched: 5. The germline CDR1 and CDR2 sequences are SGHRS and YFSETQ. The CDR3 has 14 residues. CDR3 coding DNA: TGCGCCAGCAGCTTACCGGGACAGGAATATGGCTACACCTTC. This codes for CASSLPGQEYGYTF.

V is TRBV20-1 and J is TRBJ2-2; tentatively, D is TRBD1 (6 bases). The V gene lost 5 bases and the J gene lost 5 bases, with 12 bases spanning the gap. CDR3 length equals 13 residues. The germline V gene has CDR1 DFQATT and CDR2 SNEGSKA (reference sequence). The CDR3 DNA reads as TGCAGTGCTGCCGGGACAAAGACCGGGGAGCTGTTTTTT. Translated: CSAAGTKTGELFF.

This clonotype was seen a few times. The chain employs TRBV12-3 or TRBV12-4 and TRBJ1-4; D uncertain. The germline V and J ends were trimmed by 0 bases and 7 bases, with 6 bases remaining between them. The CDR3 has 13 residues. CDR3 DNA: TGTGCCAGCAGTTTAGCGTACCCTGAAAAACTGTTTTTT. Its protein is CASSLAYPEKLFF.

The CDR3 DNA reads as TGTGCCAGCAGGGGGACAGGGTCGGTCGCCTACGAGCAGTACGTC. As protein: CASRGTGSVAYEQYV. The rearrangement uses TRBV28 and TRBJ2-7, with TRBD1 identical over 9 bases. Per germline, CDR1 MDHEN and CDR2 SYDVKM. CDR3 length: 15 amino acids. The ends lost 6 bases at V and 2 bases at J; junction bases unmatched: 8.

This clonotype turned up a few times. This rearrangement joins TRBV7-9 to TRBJ1-1; D ambiguous. V was cut by 1 base and J by 5 bases, with 14 bases left in between. Per the germline V gene, CDR1 is SEHNR and CDR2 is FQNEAQ (reference sequence). The CDR3 runs to 15 residues. CDR3 sequence reads: CASSLGSDERTEAFF. CDR3 bases: TGTGCCAGCAGCTTAGGGTCCGACGAGAGGACTGAAGCTTTCTTT.

This clonotype was recorded a few times. The gene calls are TRBV5-1 and TRBJ2-5, with TRBD1 identical over 8 bases. Losses at the gene ends were 3 bases for V and 5 bases for J; bases not matched to a gene: 6. The V gene's germline CDR1 is SGHRS and CDR2 YFSETQ. The CDR3 has 14 amino acids. The CDR3 region is CASSSRTGWETQYF. As DNA, the CDR3 is TGCGCCAGCAGCTCGAGGACAGGGTGGGAGACCCAGTACTTC.

This clonotype was counted only a few times. The chain carries TRBV12-3 or TRBV12-4 and TRBJ2-7, with 7 positions matching TRBD1. The ends lost 5 bases at V and 5 bases at J; junction bases unmatched: 9. This CDR3 is built from 14 residues. The CDR3 spells CASSPSRDSHEQYF. The CDR3 nucleotides read TGTGCCAGCAGTCCTAGTAGGGACAGCCACGAGCAGTACTTC.